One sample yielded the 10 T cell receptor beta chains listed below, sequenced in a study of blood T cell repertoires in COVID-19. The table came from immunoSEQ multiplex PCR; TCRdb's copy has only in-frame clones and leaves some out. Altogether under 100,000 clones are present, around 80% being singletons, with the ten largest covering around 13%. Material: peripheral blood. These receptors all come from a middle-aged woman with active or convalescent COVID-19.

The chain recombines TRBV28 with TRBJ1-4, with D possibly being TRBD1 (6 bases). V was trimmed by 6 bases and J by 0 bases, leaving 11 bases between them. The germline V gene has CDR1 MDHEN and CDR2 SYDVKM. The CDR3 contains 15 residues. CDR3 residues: CASSTGWATNEKLFF. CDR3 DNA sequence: TGTGCCAGCAGCACAGGGTGGGCAACTAATGAAAAACTGTTTTTT. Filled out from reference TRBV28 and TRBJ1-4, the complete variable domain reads DVKVTQSSRYLVKRTGEKVFLECVQDMDHENMFWYRQDPGLGLRLIYFSYDVKMKEKGDIPEGYSVSREKKERFSLILESASTNQTSMYLCASSTGWATNEKLFFGSGTQLSVL.

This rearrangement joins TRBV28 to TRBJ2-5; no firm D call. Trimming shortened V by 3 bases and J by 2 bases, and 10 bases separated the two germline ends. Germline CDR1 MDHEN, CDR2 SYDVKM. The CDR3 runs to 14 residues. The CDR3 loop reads CASSFDSPQETQYF. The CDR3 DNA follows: TGTGCCAGCAGTTTTGATAGCCCGCAAGAGACCCAGTACTTC.

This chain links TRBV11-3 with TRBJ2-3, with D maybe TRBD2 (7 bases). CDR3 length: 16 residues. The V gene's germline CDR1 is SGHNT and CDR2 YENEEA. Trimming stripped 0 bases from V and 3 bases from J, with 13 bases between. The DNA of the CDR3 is TGTGCCAGCAGCTTAGAGGGGGGGCGAGCGACAGATACGCAGTATTTT. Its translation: CASSLEGGRATDTQYF.

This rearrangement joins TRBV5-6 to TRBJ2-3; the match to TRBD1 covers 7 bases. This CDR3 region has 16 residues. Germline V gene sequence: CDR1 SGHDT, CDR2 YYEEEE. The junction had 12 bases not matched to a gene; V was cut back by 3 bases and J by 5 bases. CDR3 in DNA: TGTGCCAGCAGCTCACAATTGACAGGGTGGGTAGATACGCAGTATTTT. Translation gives CASSSQLTGWVDTQYF. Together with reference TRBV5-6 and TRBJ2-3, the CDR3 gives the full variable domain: DAGVTQSPTHLIKTRGQQVTLRCSPKSGHDTVSWYQQALGQGPQFIFQYYEEEERQRGNFPDRFSGHQFPNYSSELNVNALLLGDSALYLCASSSQLTGWVDTQYFGPGTRLTVL.

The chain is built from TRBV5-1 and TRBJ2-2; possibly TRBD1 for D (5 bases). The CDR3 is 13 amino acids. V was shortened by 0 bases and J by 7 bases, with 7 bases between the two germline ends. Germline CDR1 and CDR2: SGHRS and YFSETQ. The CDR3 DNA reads TGCGCCAGCAGCTTGGAAGGGGTCGGGGAGCTGTTTTTT. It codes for CASSLEGVGELFF.

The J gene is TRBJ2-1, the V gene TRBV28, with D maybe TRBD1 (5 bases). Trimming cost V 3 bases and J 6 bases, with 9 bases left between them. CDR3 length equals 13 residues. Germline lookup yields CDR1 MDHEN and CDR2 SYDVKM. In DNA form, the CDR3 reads TGTGCCAGCAGTTTCCCAGGGATCAATGAGCAGTTCTTC. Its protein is CASSFPGINEQFF.

The DNA of the CDR3 is TGTGCCAGCTCTCCCGGGACAGGGAGGTTCAATGAGCAGTTCTTC. It is translated as CASSPGTGRFNEQFF. The chain uses TRBV18 and TRBJ2-1; 9 positions agree with TRBD1. J gave up 6 bases and V 6 bases, and 9 bases lay outside the gene matches. The CDR3 loop spans 15 amino acids. CDR1 is KGHSH and CDR2 is LQKENI in the germline V gene.

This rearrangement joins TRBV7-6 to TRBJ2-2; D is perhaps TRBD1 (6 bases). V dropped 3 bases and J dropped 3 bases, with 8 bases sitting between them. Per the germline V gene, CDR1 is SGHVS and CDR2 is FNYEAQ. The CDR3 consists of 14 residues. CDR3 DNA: TGTGCCAGCAGCTTTACAGGGCACACCGGGGAGCTGTTTTTT. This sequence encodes CASSFTGHTGELFF.

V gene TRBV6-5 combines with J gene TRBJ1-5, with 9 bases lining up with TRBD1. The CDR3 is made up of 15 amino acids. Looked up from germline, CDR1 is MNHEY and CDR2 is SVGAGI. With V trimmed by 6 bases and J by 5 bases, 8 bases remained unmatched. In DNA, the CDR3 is TGTGCCAGCAGCCCGGAGGGACAGGGCCATCAGCCCCAGCATTTT. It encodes CASSPEGQGHQPQHF.

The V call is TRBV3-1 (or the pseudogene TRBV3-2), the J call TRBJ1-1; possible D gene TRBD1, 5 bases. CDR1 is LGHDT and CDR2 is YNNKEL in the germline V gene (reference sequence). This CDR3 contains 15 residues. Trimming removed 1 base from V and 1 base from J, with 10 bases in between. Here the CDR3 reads CASSQGQGRNTEAFF. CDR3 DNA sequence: TGTGCCAGCAGCCAAGGTCAGGGTAGGAACACTGAAGCTTTCTTT.